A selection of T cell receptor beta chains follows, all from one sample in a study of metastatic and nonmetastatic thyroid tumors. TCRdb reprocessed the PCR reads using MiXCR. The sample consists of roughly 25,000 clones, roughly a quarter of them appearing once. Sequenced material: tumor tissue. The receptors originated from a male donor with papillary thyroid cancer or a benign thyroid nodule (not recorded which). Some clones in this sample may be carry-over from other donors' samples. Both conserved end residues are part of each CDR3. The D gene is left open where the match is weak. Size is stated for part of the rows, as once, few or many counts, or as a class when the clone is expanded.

TGTGCCAGCAGCCCTAGCGGTCAAAGGAGGTTCTTC | CASSPSGQRRFF | TRBJ2-1 | TRBV9 | many | TRBD2
TGCGCCAGCAGCCAAAGCGGTCGGAGCTATGGCTACACCTTC | CASSQSGRSYGYTF | TRBJ1-2 | TRBV4-1 | NA | NA
TGTGCCAGCAGTGAAGAAGGGGACACAGATACGCAGTATTTT | CASSEEGDTDTQYF | TRBJ2-3 | TRBV6-4 | many | NA
TGTGCCAGCAGTTTCGGGACAGGAAACACCATATATTTT | CASSFGTGNTIYF | TRBJ1-3 | TRBV28 | many | NA
TGTGCCAGCAGCTCCCGATCGTCCCTTGCCAAAAACATTCAGTACTTC | CASSSRSSLAKNIQYF | TRBJ2-4 | TRBV13 | NA | NA
TGTGCCAGCAGCGACCCTACCACCCCTAAGACTAGCGGGGTAAGTCTTGGTTCCTACAATGAGCAGTTCTTC | CASSDPTTPKTSGVSLGSYNEQFF | TRBJ2-1 | TRBV9 | many | TRBD2
TGTGCCAGCAGTGCCGGACAGGGAGCCGATGAGCAGTTCTTC | CASSAGQGADEQFF | TRBJ2-1 | TRBV6-1 | NA | TRBD1
TGTGCCAGCAGTTTATCGAGTCAGGGAGGTGAAAAACTGTTTTTT | CASSLSSQGGEKLFF | TRBJ1-4 | TRBV27 | many | NA
TGTGCCTGGAGTGAAACTAGCGGGACTAAGTTTTCCTACGAGCAGTACTTC | CAWSETSGTKFSYEQYF | TRBJ2-7 | TRBV30 | many | TRBD2
TGCAGTGCTAGTATGGAGGGGACCCAAGAGACCCAGTACTTC | CSASMEGTQETQYF | TRBJ2-5 | TRBV20-1 | NA | NA
TGTGCCAGCAGCCACCAGGGATTTTGGGACGGGGAGCTGTTTTTT | CASSHQGFWDGELFF | TRBJ2-2 | TRBV14 | many | NA
TGTGCCAGCAGCGGGGACTTAAACACTGAAGCTTTCTTT | CASSGDLNTEAFF | TRBJ1-1 | TRBV7-9 | many | NA
TGCAGTGCTAGGAGTCAGGCTACTGGAGAGCAGTACTTC | CSARSQATGEQYF | TRBJ2-7 | TRBV20-1 | medium-sized | NA
TGTGCCAGCAGCCCCCACGCCGGGGGAGCTAACTATGGCTACACCTTC | CASSPHAGGANYGYTF | TRBJ1-2 | TRBV11-2 | many | NA
TGTGCCAGCAGTGGGACTAGCGGAGATACGCAGTATTTT | CASSGTSGDTQYF | TRBJ2-3 | TRBV2 | many | TRBD2
TGTGCCAGCAGTGAAAATCCAGGGGGTTCTGAAGCTTTCTTT | CASSENPGGSEAFF | TRBJ1-1 | TRBV6-1 | medium-sized | TRBD1
TGCAGCGTTTCCGGGGGAGGGCTCCACACAGATACGCAGTATTTT | CSVSGGGLHTDTQYF | TRBJ2-3 | TRBV29-1 | many | TRBD2
TGCAGTGCTAATGACGCCCTTAGAGCCACAGATACGCAGTATTTT | CSANDALRATDTQYF | TRBJ2-3 | TRBV20-1 | many | NA
TGTGCCAGCATCCGTACAGGGGTCACTGAATCTTTCTTT | CASIRTGVTESFF | TRBJ1-1 | TRBV6-1 | few | TRBD1
TGTGCCAGCAGTCCACTTGGACAGGACCTTTCTCCGGCTGAAGCTTTCTTT | CASSPLGQDLSPAEAFF | TRBJ1-1 | TRBV6-2/TRBV6-3 | medium-sized | TRBD1
TGTGCCAGCAGCGACACAGGGGTACGGTCCTACGAGCAGTACTTC | CASSDTGVRSYEQYF | TRBJ2-7 | TRBV7-2 | many | TRBD1
TGTGCCAGCAGCACCTCGGGAGCCTCCTATGGCTACACCTTC | CASSTSGASYGYTF | TRBJ1-2 | TRBV7-9 | medium-sized | NA
TGTGCCAGCAGTTTACGTCAGGGGTGGGATCAGCCCCAGCATTTT | CASSLRQGWDQPQHF | TRBJ1-5 | TRBV28 | many | NA
TGTGCCAGCTCGAAGCGGGAAGCCCAAGAGACCCAGTACTTC | CASSKREAQETQYF | TRBJ2-5 | TRBV6-2/TRBV6-3 | many | TRBD2
TGTGCCAGCAGTTACTGCGACACCCATAGCAATCAGCCCCAGCATTTT | CASSYCDTHSNQPQHF | TRBJ1-5 | TRBV6-2/TRBV6-3 | NA | NA
TGTGCCAGCAGTTCCCCGGGTCCGTCAGAAGAGCAGTACTTC | CASSSPGPSEEQYF | TRBJ2-7 | TRBV28 | many | NA
TGTGCCAGCAGTCCCGGGACAGGGACCTTTTATAGCAATCAGCCCCAGCATTTT | CASSPGTGTFYSNQPQHF | TRBJ1-5 | TRBV6-6 | many | TRBD1
TGTGCCAGCAAGGAAGAAGACAGGGGGCTGCCACGTGGCTACACCTTC | CASKEEDRGLPRGYTF | TRBJ1-2 | TRBV6-2/TRBV6-3 | medium-sized | TRBD1
TGTGCCAGCAGCCCAGGGGGACTAGCGGGAGTTGTCTCCGGGGAGCTGTTTTTT | CASSPGGLAGVVSGELFF | TRBJ2-2 | TRBV7-2 | many | TRBD2
TGTGCCAGCAGTCAACTCCGTGGTGAGCAGTACTTC | CASSQLRGEQYF | TRBJ2-7 | TRBV6-1 | few | NA
TGTGCCAGCAGCTCACCGCGTAGTGCGGGGACGGGAAACACCATATATTTT | CASSSPRSAGTGNTIYF | TRBJ1-3 | TRBV7-2 | many | NA
TGTGCCAGCAGCTCTGTAGCGGGAGGCAGCGGGGAGCTGTTTTTT | CASSSVAGGSGELFF | TRBJ2-2 | TRBV11-2 | NA | TRBD2
TGTGCCAGGAGATCGGATAGCTCCTACAATGAGCAGTTCTTC | CARRSDSSYNEQFF | TRBJ2-1 | TRBV7-9 | NA | NA
TGTGCCAGCAGCTTAAGGGCCGCTCACACCGGGGAGCTGTTTTTT | CASSLRAAHTGELFF | TRBJ2-2 | TRBV7-8 | many | NA
TGTGCCAGCAGCCCGCCTAGCGGGAGATCCTACAATGAGCAGTTCTTC | CASSPPSGRSYNEQFF | TRBJ2-1 | TRBV7-2 | many | TRBD2
TGTGCCAGCAGCTTAGCGGAGGGCCTCAACTATGGCTACACCTTC | CASSLAEGLNYGYTF | TRBJ1-2 | TRBV7-2 | many | NA
TGTGCCATCAGTGAGGGGGCTGGAAACACCATATATTTT | CAISEGAGNTIYF | TRBJ1-3 | TRBV10-3 | medium-sized | NA
TGTGCCAGCAGCCTGCGGACAGGGACAGATACGCAGTATTTT | CASSLRTGTDTQYF | TRBJ2-3 | TRBV9 | many | TRBD1
TGCAGTGCTAGAGATCGGCACCATTTCACAGATACGCAGTATTTT | CSARDRHHFTDTQYF | TRBJ2-3 | TRBV20-1 | many | NA
TGTGCCAGCAGCCAACAGCTCTACTATGGCTACACCTTC | CASSQQLYYGYTF | TRBJ1-2 | TRBV14 | many | NA
TGTGCCAGCAGTGGACGGACAGGGGGGAGGTACGAGCAGTACTTC | CASSGRTGGRYEQYF | TRBJ2-7 | TRBV2 | many | TRBD1
TGTGCAACCAGCGAAGCCAGTGGGTTCGAGCAGAACTTC | CATSEASGFEQNF | TRBJ2-7 | TRBV15 | NA | NA
TGTGCCTGGAGTTGGGGGCTTGGGGAAAAACTGTTTTTT | CAWSWGLGEKLFF | TRBJ1-4 | TRBV30 | many | NA
TGTGCCAGCCAAGCGGGGGGGCAAGAGACCCAGTACTTC | CASQAGGQETQYF | TRBJ2-5 | TRBV11-2 | medium-sized | TRBD2
TGTGCCAGCAGCTTAGCAGGGGGCGATGGCTACACCTTC | CASSLAGGDGYTF | TRBJ1-2 | TRBV7-6 | many | TRBD1
TGCGCCAGCAGCCCCTACAGGGGCACTTCCTACGAGCAGTACTTC | CASSPYRGTSYEQYF | TRBJ2-7 | TRBV5-1 | NA | TRBD1
TGTGCCAGCCGTTTTTTCCCCCGGGACCGGGCCCTCTATAGCAATCAGCCCCAGCATTTT | CASRFFPRDRALYSNQPQHF | TRBJ1-5 | TRBV28 | medium-sized | NA
TGTGCCAGCAAGCCGACCGGCACTAGCGGGAGTGCGCAGTATTTT | CASKPTGTSGSAQYF | TRBJ2-3 | TRBV6-2/TRBV6-3 | few | TRBD2
TGCAGTGCTAGATCCCCGACTAGCTTTGAGCAGTTCTTC | CSARSPTSFEQFF | TRBJ2-1 | TRBV20-1 | NA | TRBD2
TGCGCCAGCAGTGGGGACCTAGCGACCTACGAGCAGTACTTC | CASSGDLATYEQYF | TRBJ2-7 | TRBV10-2 | medium-sized | NA
TGTGCCAGCCTGAGCGGCTCTAGCGAGCAGTACTTC | CASLSGSSEQYF | TRBJ2-7 | TRBV28 | medium-sized | NA